This T cell receptor (beta chain) emerged from a study of cytomegalovirus exposure and HLA in healthy donors. The study's findings and limits: According to an earlier analysis, most TCR beta V segments yielded productive rearrangements about 90% or about 30% of the time. The presence/absence work took it that sequencing depth was about the same across donors. Sequencing had likely introduced a cluster of highly shared sequence variants as an artifact.

The PCR employed 60 Vbeta primers together with 13 Jbeta primers. Profiled with immunoSEQ multiplex PCR; TCRdb holds only in-frame clones, not every one. Of about 95,000 clones listed, about 77% are singletons. As for this clone: The antigen remains unidentified.

The sequenced material came from PBMCs. The sequence was obtained from a woman aged 40 to 55 in good health and CMV-seronegative.

CDR3 in amino acids: CATSRDTGGYNEQFF. The DNA for the CDR3 is TGTGCCACCAGCAGAGATACGGGGGGCTACAATGAGCAGTTCTTC. The V and J genes are TRBV15 and TRBJ2-1; 7 positions agree with TRBD2. CDR1 and CDR2 from the germline V gene are LNHNV and YYDKDF (reference sequence). The J segment lost 3 bases and the V segment lost 0 bases, leaving 2 bases of the junction unmatched. The CDR3 contains 15 residues.